The rows below give T cell receptor beta chains drawn from one sample of a study of regulatory T cells in long-lasting Graves disease. Via MiXCR, TCRdb re-called the multiplex PCR reads, giving one row per CDR3 protein. The sample carries hundreds of thousands of distinct CDR3 sequences, 15% to 20% recorded once. These data were also filed under a second study, of T cells in Graves' hyperthyroidism and ophthalmopathy.

The specimen was peripheral blood mononuclear cells (PBMCs), collected at new diagnosis, from a patient treated with antithyroid drugs. The receptors shown here come from a woman aged 25 to 39 with Graves disease. Each CDR3 is given with its conserved first and last residue. A D gene is named only where the DNA matches it firmly. Expanded clones get a size class; other rows say once, few or many, or leave the size out.

clone_size,v_call,cdr3_length,d_call,j_call,cdr3_nt,cdr3_aa
few,TRBV28,15,NA,TRBJ1-3,TGTGCCAGCACCCCCCTGTGGGGGTCTGGAAACACCATATATTTT,CASTPLWGSGNTIYF
many,TRBV18,12,NA,TRBJ2-3,TGTGCCAGCTCGAATGTAGGGGATACGCAGTATTTT,CASSNVGDTQYF
few,TRBV6-1,13,NA,TRBJ2-5,TGTGCCCGCAGCACAGGGAGAGGGGAGACCCAGTACTTC,CARSTGRGETQYF
few,TRBV6-2/TRBV6-3,15,NA,TRBJ2-1,TGTGCCAGCAGTCGGAAATCGTACCTCTCCAATGAGCAGTTCTTC,CASSRKSYLSNEQFF
few,TRBV20-1,14,TRBD2,TRBJ2-7,TGCAGTGCTAGAGCAACTAGCGGGAGAAGCGAGCAGTACTTC,CSARATSGRSEQYF
many,TRBV29-1,12,TRBD2,TRBJ2-1,TGCAGCGTGGGGGGGTCGGGGAATGAGCAGTTCTTC,CSVGGSGNEQFF
many,TRBV28,15,TRBD2,TRBJ2-7,TGTGCCAGCAGTTTGACTAGCGGGAGCCTCTACGAGCAGTACTTC,CASSLTSGSLYEQYF
NA,TRBV7-9,15,TRBD2,TRBJ2-7,TGTGCCAGCAGCCCACCACGGGGGGGTAACTACGAGCAGTACTTC,CASSPPRGGNYEQYF
NA,TRBV19,10,NA,TRBJ1-2,TGTGCCAGTGGGACGTTGGGCTACACCTTC,CASGTLGYTF
many,TRBV5-1,14,NA,TRBJ2-1,TGCGCCAGCAGCTTTGAGGGTGGGAACCATGAGCAGTTCTTC,CASSFEGGNHEQFF
NA,TRBV6-9,15,NA,TRBJ2-7,TGTGCCAGCAGTTACTTGTCAAGCGAATCTTACGAGCAGTACTTC,CASSYLSSESYEQYF
many,TRBV24-1,15,TRBD1,TRBJ2-5,TGTGCCACCAGTGATACCGGGACAGGGGCGAAGACCCAGTACTTC,CATSDTGTGAKTQYF
many,TRBV9,17,TRBD2,TRBJ2-1,TGTGCCAGCAGCGTAGAACTAGCGGCAATCTCCTACAATGAGCAGTTCTTC,CASSVELAAISYNEQFF
many,TRBV7-8,15,NA,TRBJ1-5,TGTGCCAGCAGCTTGGAGGGGTCGAGCAATCAGCCCCAGCATTTT,CASSLEGSSNQPQHF
many,TRBV6-1,12,NA,TRBJ1-1,TGTGCTACGAGACGGCTGAACACTGAAGCTTTCTTT,CATRRLNTEAFF
NA,TRBV19,14,NA,TRBJ1-2,TGTGCCAGTAGTACCGGGACAAATCCCTATGGCTACACCTTC,CASSTGTNPYGYTF
few,TRBV4-1,14,NA,TRBJ2-7,TGCGCCAGCAGCCAAGAACGGCAGAACTACGAGCAGTACTTC,CASSQERQNYEQYF
NA,TRBV5-1,15,NA,TRBJ2-7,TGCGCCAGCAGCTTGGGTCCGGAAAGCTCCTACGAGCAGTACTTC,CASSLGPESSYEQYF
NA,TRBV29-1,13,NA,TRBJ1-2,TGCAGCGTTAGACCGACGGAGACCCCCGGCTACACCTTC,CSVRPTETPGYTF
NA,TRBV30,15,NA,TRBJ2-5,TGTGCCTGGGGTGTCGGAGGGGTGGGCCAAGAGACCCAGTACTTC,CAWGVGGVGQETQYF
NA,TRBV5-8,14,NA,TRBJ2-5,TGTGCCAGCAGCTTGGACTGGGGGCAAGAGACCCAGTACTTC,CASSLDWGQETQYF